The present T cell receptor beta chain was sequenced within a study of cytomegalovirus exposure and HLA in healthy donors (dated 2017 in TCRdb). Study-level background: According to an earlier analysis of 450 to 650 of the donors, some 180 million T cells yielded 90 million to 130 million unique TCR beta sequences and less than 300 Gb of sequence data. Roughly 320 gigabases of sequencing data and around 80 million unique TCR sequences made up an early release that covered approximately 620 HLA-typed donors. Of the roughly 400 genotyped donors, around 81% fell in the genetic ancestry cluster associated with self-reported Caucasian donors. The study aimed to test whether cataloging public T cell receptors could reveal signatures of past pathogen exposure. The T cell repertoires of 666 subjects were profiled by immunosequencing and related to cytomegalovirus serostatus. A separate validation cohort of roughly 110 different subjects was used in addition to the roughly 620-subject first cohort. The study combined high-throughput TCR immunosequencing, statistical association of individual TCRs with disease status, and machine learning to predict cytomegalovirus infection status. A later analysis re-analyzed previously published TCR beta repertoires from approximately 700 donors and added high-resolution HLA genotyping to study TCR occurrence patterns. The later analysis used no new phenotypic data to find candidate immune exposures, relying instead on TCR beta sequences and their occurrence across donors. To decide whether each TCR beta V gene segment behaved as functional or pseudogenic, an earlier analysis of over 500 of the donors relied on high-throughput TCR beta sequencing. Donor age, sex, ethnicity and CMV serostatus were collected together with the repertoire data. Genome-wide SNP genotypes for about 65% of the roughly 700 donors were used in a later genetic analysis, which treated that subset as a discovery cohort. All discovery cohort repertoires had been generated on a single sequencing platform. Both class I and class II loci were covered by HLA typing, at four-digit resolution. The number of typed donors differed by locus: about 620-630 for A, B, C, DRB1 and DQB1; approximately 520 for DQA1; approximately 600 for DPA1; and around 470 for DPB1. Roughly 5 DR-DQ haplotypes were treated as single units for association and clustering because of strong linkage in the cohort. Among some 400 genotyped donors of the cohort, an average of about 240,000 unique TCR beta nucleotide sequences were sequenced per donor, roughly a sixth of them non-productive. The study at large found these results: A total of fewer than 200 TCR beta chains were listed by the study as associated with cytomegalovirus. Cytomegalovirus status was reported to be diagnosed by the classifier with high specificity and sensitivity in both the original and validation cohorts. In a later analysis, most CMV-associated TCR beta chains were found to appear HLA-restricted, with HLA associations seemingly driven largely by CMV exposure. According to a later analysis, parvovirus B19, influenza, CMV and Epstein-Barr virus appeared linked to several top co-occurrence clusters. Over 15 rarely observed V segments, including chromosome 9 orphons, were excluded from the earlier analysis of about 500 of the donors because counts were too low. Across donors, most TCR sequences were observed very rarely, whereas some public TCRs were present in many individuals. The only immune exposure information available for the cohort was CMV serostatus. HLA typing was unavailable for some donors at each locus, so association tests used only the typed subset. The sequencing pipeline was judged likely to have produced a cluster of highly shared sequence variants as a technical artifact. In this cohort, only TCR beta chains were sequenced, and detectable features were limited by the absence of alpha or paired-chain data. Linkage disequilibrium might explain the correlated functional status among segregating V segments, but an unknown experimental factor could not be ruled out. Sequencing depth was assumed to be roughly uniform across donors in the presence/absence analyses, though that assumption may not hold. The authors suggested that the approach could potentially be extended to other disease states and immunological phenotypes. A later analysis associated 15,000 to 20,000 TCR beta sequences with specific HLA alleles at a false discovery rate of 0.05. A further reported finding was that TCR beta sequences accurately predicted the HLA-A and HLA-B alleles for most subjects in the first cohort. According to a later analysis, TCR association rates differed among HLA loci, with DRB1 alleles showing the most associated TCRs and HLA-C alleles showing the fewest. An association between a missense DCLRE1C variant and V-gene and J-gene trimming of TCR beta chains was found in a later genetic analysis and replicated in an independent cohort. When HLA alleles, especially DR and DQ, strongly co-occurred, TCR associations were difficult to assign to individual alleles. A later analysis found that HLA-associated TCR beta chains were more clonally expanded and had lower generation probabilities than equally common non-associated chains. In vitro tests confirmed that three of the cytomegalovirus-associated TCR beta chains recognize cytomegalovirus antigens. According to a later genetic analysis, donors in an Asian-associated ancestry cluster had fewer N-insertions in productive TCRs than the roughly 670-donor mean. In an earlier analysis of some 540 of the donors, most TCR beta V segments appeared in productive rearrangements about 87% or about 30% of the time, broadly matching IMGT annotations.

The protocol used for the library was the immunoSEQ multiplex PCR assay. For the multiplex PCR, a mixture combining 60 forward primers for TCR Vbeta segments and 13 reverse primers for TCR Jbeta segments was used. Amplification of the CDR3 region of rearranged TCR beta genes was performed with a multiplex PCR assay on genomic DNA. On the Illumina HiSeq System, the amplified TCR beta libraries were sequenced as 87-base-pair reads. The study's own analysis went as follows. In a later analysis, some 80 million unique TCR beta chains were counted across the roughly 610 repertoires, and roughly 10 million of these chains were shared by at least two donors. Raw reads were error-corrected and collapsed into unique sequences with a nearest-neighbor algorithm that merged closely related sequences to remove PCR and sequencing errors. V, D and J gene segments were assigned by aligning CDR3 sequences to IMGT reference sequences. For a sequence to be retained, a match of at least six nucleotides to both a V gene segment and a J gene segment was required. A rearrangement counted as productive if the CDR3 had no stop codons and remained in frame with V and J, and every other rearrangement counted as non-productive. CDR3 was defined by IMGT convention, running from the second conserved V-encoded cysteine to the conserved J-encoded phenylalanine. The earlier analysis of about 610 of the donors excluded sequences that lacked an unambiguous match to a single V gene segment. An earlier analysis of approximately 590 of the donors called V segments functional above 56.7% productive rearrangements and segregating when the between-donor standard deviation exceeded 5%. A statistical classification framework was built to diagnose cytomegalovirus status from the catalog of TCR beta chain sequences. In a later analysis, V and J genes were assigned by comparing TCR nucleotide sequences against IMGT/GENE-DB human TR gene sequences. Using the TCRdist pipeline, a later analysis assigned CDR3 sequences along with most-parsimonious VDJ recombination scenarios. A later analysis defined each TCR beta chain by its CDR3 amino acid sequence plus V-gene family, and excluded reads lacking a unique V-gene family. As a way to deal with suspected cross-contamination and a sequencing artifact, a later analysis dropped roughly 620 nucleotide sequences that were highly shared and had low generation probability. In a later analysis, a clonal expansion index was calculated for each public chain from normalized within-repertoire ranks of inferred template counts. In a later analysis, generation probabilities were computed with a VDJ recombination model fitted to out-of-frame rearrangements, and the resulting probabilities were checked against IGoR. Hypergeometric tests were used in a later analysis to score TCR-TCR, TCR-HLA and TCR-CMV co-occurrence, with a repertoire-size bias correction applied to the TCR pairs. To estimate false discovery rates, a later analysis permuted the HLA or CMV assignments 20 times. In a later analysis, co-occurring TCRs were grouped with DBSCAN, and TCRdist sequence similarity was added when clustering was performed within HLA-allele-positive subsets. Repertoires with fewer than 30,000 or more than 120,000 public chains, plus five repertoires with anomalous nucleotide sharing, were excluded from co-occurrence clustering. Imported from immuneACCESS, the table was reduced by TCRdb to in-frame sequences with V and J called. These copies leave out some clones; in studies compared against another copy, an unresolved V gene accounts for under half, and the cause of the remainder is not known. The V and J calls and clone size come from that table; D and trimming were worked out from the DNA. The sample table lists approximately 150,000 clones, about 80% of them with a count of one. In total, the top ten clones hold 1.4% to 1.5% of the sample.

Note on this clone: This clone's antigen is unknown. No clone much larger than this one lies a single base away; base qualities are absent.

The cohort was made up of around 720 healthy bone marrow donors. At the time of sampling, every cohort member was nominally healthy, though immune exposures that went unrecorded were likely present. The donor tested CMV seropositive and was one of the 289 seropositive cohort members. Every donor gave a peripheral blood sample, and the peripheral blood mononuclear cells from that sample were used for TCR beta sequencing. The Qiagen DNeasy Blood Extraction Kit was used to extract genomic DNA from the blood cell samples. Source material: PBMCs. This TCR came from a woman aged 25 to 39 in good health and CMV-seropositive.

CDR3 protein: CASGAPQTDTDKGEYF. The sequenced DNA: TGTGCCAGCGGCGCCCCTCAGACAGACACAGACAAGGGCGAGTATTTT. The rearrangement joined TRBV16 to TRBJ2-3; tentative D gene TRBD1, with 5 bases matching. V and J lose 8 bases and 13 bases, and a span of 31 bases separates them. The germline V gene encodes CDR1 KGHSY and CDR2 FQNENV. The CDR3 runs 16 amino acids, cysteine and phenylalanine included. The DNA shown is the 48-base CDR3, in frame from base 1.